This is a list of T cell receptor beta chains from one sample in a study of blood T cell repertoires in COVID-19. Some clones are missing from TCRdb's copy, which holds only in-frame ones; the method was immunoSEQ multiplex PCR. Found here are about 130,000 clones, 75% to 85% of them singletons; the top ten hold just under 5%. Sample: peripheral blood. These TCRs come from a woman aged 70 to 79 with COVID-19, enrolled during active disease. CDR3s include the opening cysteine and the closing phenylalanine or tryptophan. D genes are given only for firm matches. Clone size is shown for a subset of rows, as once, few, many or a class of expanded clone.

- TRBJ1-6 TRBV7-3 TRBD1 TGTGCCAGCAGCTACACGCCCCGGGGACAGGGTCCCTATAATTCACCCCTCCACTTT CASSYTPRGQGPYNSPLHF
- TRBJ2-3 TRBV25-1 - TGTGCCAGCAGTTTCGCGAATACGCAGTATTTT CASSFANTQYF
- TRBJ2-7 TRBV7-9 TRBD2 TGTGCCAGCAGCTTATGGCGGACTAGCGGTACCTACGAGCAGTACTTC CASSLWRTSGTYEQYF
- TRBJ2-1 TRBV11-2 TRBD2 TGTGCCAGCAGCATCGCCGTTAGCGGGGGGACAATTGAGCAGTTCTTC CASSIAVSGGTIEQFF
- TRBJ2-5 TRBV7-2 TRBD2 TGTGCCAGCAGCTTAGGAATAGCGGGGGGGCGAGAGACCCAGTACTTC CASSLGIAGGRETQYF
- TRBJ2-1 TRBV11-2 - TGTGCCAGCAGCTTTGGCACCCGCGGGAATGAGCAGTTCTTC CASSFGTRGNEQFF
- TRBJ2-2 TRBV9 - TGTGCCAGCAGCGTAGGCAGCGGGCCCACCGGGGAGCTGTTTTTT CASSVGSGPTGELFF
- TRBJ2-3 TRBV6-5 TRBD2 TGTGCCAGCAGTTACTCGGGGGGGGCAGATACGCAGTATTTT CASSYSGGADTQYF
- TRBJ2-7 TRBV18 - TGTGCCAGCTCACAAAACGGACAGTTAGAGCAGTACTTC CASSQNGQLEQYF
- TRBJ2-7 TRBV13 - TGTGCCAGCAGCTTGGGGCTCTTAGGCTCCTACGAGCAGTACTTC CASSLGLLGSYEQYF
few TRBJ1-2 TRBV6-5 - TGTGCCAGTCGCCGGGGTGGGTCTAACTATGGCTACACCTTC CASRRGGSNYGYTF
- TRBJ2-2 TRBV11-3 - TGTGCCAGCAGCTTACAGGCCTGGACCGGGGAGCTGTTTTTT CASSLQAWTGELFF
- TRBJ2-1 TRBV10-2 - TGCGCCAGCAGTGCCCCCAGTGATGAGCAGTTCTTC CASSAPSDEQFF
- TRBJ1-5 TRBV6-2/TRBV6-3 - TGTGCCAGCAGTTACCGGACGGGAGGGAATCAGCCCCAGCATTTT CASSYRTGGNQPQHF
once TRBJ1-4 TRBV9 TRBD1 TGTGCCAGCAGCGGAGGGGGCGCGACAGGGACTGAAAAACTGTTTTTT CASSGGGATGTEKLFF
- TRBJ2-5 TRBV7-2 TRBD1 TGTGCCAGCAGCTTAAGGGGGCCAGCATATGAGACCCAGTACTTC CASSLRGPAYETQYF
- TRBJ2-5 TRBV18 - TGTGCCAGCTCACGCGGGATGGGACAAGAGACCCAGTACTTC CASSRGMGQETQYF
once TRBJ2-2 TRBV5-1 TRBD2 TGCGCCAGCAGCTCTCCACTAGCGGCGAACACCGGGGAGCTGTTTTTT CASSSPLAANTGELFF
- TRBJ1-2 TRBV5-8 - TGTGCCAGCAGCTTGGACAGAAACTATGGCTACACCTTC CASSLDRNYGYTF
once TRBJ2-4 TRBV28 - TGTGCCAGCAGCGTCAAGCCGGTACACATTCAGTACTTC CASSVKPVHIQYF
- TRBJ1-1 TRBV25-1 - TGTGCCAGCAGTGGGGGAGCGAACACTGAAGCTTTCTTT CASSGGANTEAFF
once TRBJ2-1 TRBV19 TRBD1 TGTGCCAGTAGTATTGGGACAGGCCACAATGAGCAGTTCTTC CASSIGTGHNEQFF
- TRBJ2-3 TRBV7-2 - TGTGCCAGCAGCTTAGGAACAGGCTGGGCAGATACGCAGTATTTT CASSLGTGWADTQYF
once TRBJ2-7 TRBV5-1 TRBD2 TGCGCCAGCAGCTTGGGGGCGGGGGGCCGGATCTACGAGCAGTACTTC CASSLGAGGRIYEQYF
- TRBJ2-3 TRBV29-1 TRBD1 TGCAGCGTTGCGAAGGGGGCCGCGGATACGCAGTATTTT CSVAKGAADTQYF
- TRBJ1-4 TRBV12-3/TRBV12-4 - TGTGCCAGCAGCCTCAATGAAAAACTGTTTTTT CASSLNEKLFF
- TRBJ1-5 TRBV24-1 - TGTGCCACCAGTGACAGGGCTGGTCAGCCCCAGCATTTT CATSDRAGQPQHF
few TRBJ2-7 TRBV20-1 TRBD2 TGCAGTGCTAGTAGCCCGCGGGGGTTTGCCTACGAGCAGTACTTC CSASSPRGFAYEQYF
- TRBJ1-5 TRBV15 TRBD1 TGTGCCACCAGCGGAACAGGGGACTCGAGACCTCAGCCCCAGCATTTT CATSGTGDSRPQPQHF
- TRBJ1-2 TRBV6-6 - TGTGCCAGCAGCCGAGGGGGGGCATCCTATGGCTACACCTTC CASSRGGASYGYTF
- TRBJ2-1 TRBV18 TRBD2 TGTGCCAGCTCAGTTAGCGGGGGGGCCGTAAATGAGCAGTTCTTC CASSVSGGAVNEQFF
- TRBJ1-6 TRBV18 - TGTGCCAGCTCACCCGGACAGACAGAACCCCTCCACTTT CASSPGQTEPLHF
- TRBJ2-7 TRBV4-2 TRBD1 TGTGCCAGCAGCCGAGCCCGGGACAGGGTCTACTTC CASSRARDRVYF
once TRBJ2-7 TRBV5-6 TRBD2 TGTGCCAGCAGCTTTGCGGGGGCCTACGAGCAGTACTTC CASSFAGAYEQYF
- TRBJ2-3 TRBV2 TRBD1 TGTGCCAGCAGTAGGGACAGGGACACAGATACGCAGTATTTT CASSRDRDTDTQYF
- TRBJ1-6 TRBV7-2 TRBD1 TGTGCCAGCAGCTTAGCGGGGACAGCCAATTCACCCCTCCACTTT CASSLAGTANSPLHF
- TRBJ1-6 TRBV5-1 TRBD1 TGCGCCAGCAGCCGTTGGACAGGGGAGAATTCACCCCTCCACTTT CASSRWTGENSPLHF
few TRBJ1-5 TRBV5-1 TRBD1 TGCGCCAGCAGCTTGGACGGGACAGGGGGTTCGGGTCAGCCCCAGCATTTT CASSLDGTGGSGQPQHF
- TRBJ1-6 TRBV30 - TGTGCCTGGAAACGGGACTCCTCCCGAGTGATGACCTATAATTCACCCCTCCACTTT CAWKRDSSRVMTYNSPLHF
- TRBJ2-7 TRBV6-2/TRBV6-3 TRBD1 TGTGCCAGCAGTTCATGGACAGGGGGAATTTACGAGCAGTACTTC CASSSWTGGIYEQYF
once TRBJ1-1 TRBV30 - TGTGCCTGGAGAGCACAGTTTAACACTGAAGCTTTCTTT CAWRAQFNTEAFF
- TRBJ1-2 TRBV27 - TGTGCCAGCAGTCCAACAGGGAGGGCTGGCTACACCTTC CASSPTGRAGYTF
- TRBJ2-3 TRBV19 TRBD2 TGTGCCAGTAGCACCGGGGGGGATACGCAGTATTTT CASSTGGDTQYF